This entry is about one T cell receptor (beta chain). Its antigen is undetermined. The sample comes from a study of CD8 T cells in ankylosing spondylitis. Germline CDR1 is WSHSY and CDR2 is SAAADI. This CDR3 is 15 amino acids long. Unmatched junction bases numbered 3, after V lost 2 bases and J lost 6 bases. Findings of the study overall: Characteristic of ankylosing spondylitis blood, it appeared, was a TCR beta motif comprising about eight highly homologous variants. Matched ankylosing spondylitis synovial fluid reportedly contained a significantly enriched population of disease-linked clones.

Quantitative 5'-RACE with molecular barcodes generated TCR beta libraries. In TCRdb, the 5' RACE reads were re-called with MiXCR into one record per CDR3 protein. The repertoire holds 350,000 to 450,000 distinct CDR3 sequences, with approximately 20% as singletons. The sequenced material came from blood, either unsorted or a sorted T cell fraction (not recorded which). This receptor was obtained from a male donor with ankylosing spondylitis or in good health (not recorded which). The gene calls are TRBV10-2 and TRBJ2-1, with 11 bases that match TRBD2. As DNA, the CDR3 is TGCGCCAGCAGTGAGGGTAGCGGGGGGGCCAATGAGCAGTTCTTC. It specifies CASSEGSGGANEQFF.